This TCR beta chain was captured by sequencing in a study of cytomegalovirus exposure and HLA in healthy donors. The wider study: A prior analysis found about 120 million unique TCR beta sequences from 170 million or so T cells. Study-wide points: A few chains linked to CMV were shown in vitro to be specific for CMV antigens.

This CDR3 has 13 residues. Trimming left V 2 bases short and J 8 bases short, with 10 bases between. The germline gives CDR1 SGHRS, CDR2 YFSETQ. The PCR had 60 Vbeta and 13 Jbeta primers. The assay was immunoSEQ multiplex PCR, and TCRdb's table has in-frame clones only and misses some. The table has 100,000 to 150,000 clones, roughly 85% seen once; the top ten hold more than 3.5%. Regarding this clone: What it recognizes is unknown.

The chain joins TRBV5-1 to TRBJ1-4; D unresolved. The receptor's source is a woman aged 40 to 49 in good health and CMV-seropositive. Sequencing was carried out using PBMCs. The CDR3 spells CASSFGVEEKLFF. The CDR3 coding sequence is TGCGCCAGCAGCTTCGGGGTCGAGGAAAAACTGTTTTTT.